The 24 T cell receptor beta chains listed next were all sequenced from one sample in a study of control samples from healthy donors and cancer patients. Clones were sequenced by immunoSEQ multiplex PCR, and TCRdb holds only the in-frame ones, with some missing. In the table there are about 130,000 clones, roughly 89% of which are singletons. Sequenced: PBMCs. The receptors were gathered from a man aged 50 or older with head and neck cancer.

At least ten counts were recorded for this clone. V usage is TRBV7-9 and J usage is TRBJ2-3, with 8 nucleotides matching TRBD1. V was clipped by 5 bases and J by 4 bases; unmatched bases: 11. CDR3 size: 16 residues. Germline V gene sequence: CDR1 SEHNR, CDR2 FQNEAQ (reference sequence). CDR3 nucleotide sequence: TGTGCCAGCAGCCAGCGGACAGGGAAGTACCCAGATACGCAGTATTTT. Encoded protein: CASSQRTGKYPDTQYF.

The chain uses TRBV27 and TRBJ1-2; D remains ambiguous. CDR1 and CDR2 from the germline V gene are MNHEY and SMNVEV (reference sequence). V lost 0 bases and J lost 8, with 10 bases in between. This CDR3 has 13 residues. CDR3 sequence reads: CASSLSGARGYTF. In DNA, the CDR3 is TGTGCCAGCAGTTTATCGGGCGCCCGGGGCTACACCTTC.

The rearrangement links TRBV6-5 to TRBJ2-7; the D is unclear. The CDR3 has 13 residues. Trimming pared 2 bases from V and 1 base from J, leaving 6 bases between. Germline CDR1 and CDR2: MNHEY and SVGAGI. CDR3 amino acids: CASSYAESYEQYF. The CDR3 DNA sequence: TGTGCCAGCAGTTACGCGGAGTCCTACGAGCAGTACTTC.

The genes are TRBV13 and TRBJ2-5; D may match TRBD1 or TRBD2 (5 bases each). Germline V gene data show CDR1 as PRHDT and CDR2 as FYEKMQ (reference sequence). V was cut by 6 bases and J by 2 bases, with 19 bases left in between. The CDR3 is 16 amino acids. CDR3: CASSSRQGDSQETQYF. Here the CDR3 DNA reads TGTGCCAGCAGTTCTAGGCAGGGAGATAGTCAAGAGACCCAGTACTTC.

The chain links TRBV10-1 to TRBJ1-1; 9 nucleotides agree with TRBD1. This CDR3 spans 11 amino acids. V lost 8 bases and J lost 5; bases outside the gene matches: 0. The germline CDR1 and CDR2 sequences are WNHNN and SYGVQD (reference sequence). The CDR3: CASGTGTEAFF. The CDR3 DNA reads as TGCGCCAGCGGGACAGGGACTGAAGCTTTCTTT.

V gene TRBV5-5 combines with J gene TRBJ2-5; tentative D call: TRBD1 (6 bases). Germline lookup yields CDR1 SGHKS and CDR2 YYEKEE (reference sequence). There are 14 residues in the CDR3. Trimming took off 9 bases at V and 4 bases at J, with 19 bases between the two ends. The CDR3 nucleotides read TGTGCCACCGCCTTAGGGGGACGGCGAGAGACCCAGTACTTC. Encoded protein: CATALGGRRETQYF.

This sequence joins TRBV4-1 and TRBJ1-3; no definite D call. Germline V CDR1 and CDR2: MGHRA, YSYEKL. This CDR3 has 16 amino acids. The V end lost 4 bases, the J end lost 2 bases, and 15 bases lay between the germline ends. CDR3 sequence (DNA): TGCGCCAGCAGCCGGAACGCGGGAATAACTGGAAACACCATATATTTT. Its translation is CASSRNAGITGNTIYF.

The CDR3 region is CASSGTPYGEQYF. In DNA form, the CDR3 reads TGCGCCAGCAGCGGGACACCCTATGGCGAGCAGTACTTC. V is TRBV5-1 and J is TRBJ2-7; perhaps TRBD1 as D (6 bases). The CDR3 runs 13 residues. The germline V gene encodes CDR1 SGHRS and CDR2 YFSETQ. The V gene lost 4 bases and the J gene lost 6 bases, with 14 bases spanning the gap.

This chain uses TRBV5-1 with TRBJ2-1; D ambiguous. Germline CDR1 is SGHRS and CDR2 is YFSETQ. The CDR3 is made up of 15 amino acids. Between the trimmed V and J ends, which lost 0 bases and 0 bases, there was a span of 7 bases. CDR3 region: CASSLVGFSYNEQFF. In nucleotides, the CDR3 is TGCGCCAGCAGCTTGGTCGGCTTCTCCTACAATGAGCAGTTCTTC.

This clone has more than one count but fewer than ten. CDR3 sequence reads: CASSSREGRTYEQYF. In DNA form, the CDR3 reads TGTGCCAGCAGTTCCCGGGAGGGGCGGACCTACGAGCAGTACTTC. The chain recombines TRBV6-5 with TRBJ2-7, with 8 bases identical to TRBD2. J lost 2 bases, V lost 4 bases, and 7 bases had no gene match. The CDR3 sequence is 15 residues long. The germline CDR1 and CDR2 sequences are MNHEY and SVGAGI.

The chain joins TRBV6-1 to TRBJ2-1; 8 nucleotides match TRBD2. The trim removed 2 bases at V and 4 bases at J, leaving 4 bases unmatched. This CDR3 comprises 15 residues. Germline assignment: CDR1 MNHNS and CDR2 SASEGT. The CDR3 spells CASSERGLGYNEQFF. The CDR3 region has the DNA TGTGCCAGCAGTGAACGGGGACTAGGTTACAATGAGCAGTTCTTC.

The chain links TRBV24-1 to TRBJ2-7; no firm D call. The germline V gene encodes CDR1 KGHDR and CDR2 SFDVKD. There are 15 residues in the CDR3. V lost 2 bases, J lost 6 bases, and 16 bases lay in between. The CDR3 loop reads CATSDSSYTGSEQYF. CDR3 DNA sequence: TGTGCCACCAGTGATTCCAGTTATACCGGTTCCGAGCAGTACTTC.

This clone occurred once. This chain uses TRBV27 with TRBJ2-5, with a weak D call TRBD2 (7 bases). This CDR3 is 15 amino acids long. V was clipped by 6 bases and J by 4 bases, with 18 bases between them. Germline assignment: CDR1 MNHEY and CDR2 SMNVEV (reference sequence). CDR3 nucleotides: TGTGCCAGCAGCCCTTCTGGGGGGGCAGGAGAGACCCAGTACTTC. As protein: CASSPSGGAGETQYF.

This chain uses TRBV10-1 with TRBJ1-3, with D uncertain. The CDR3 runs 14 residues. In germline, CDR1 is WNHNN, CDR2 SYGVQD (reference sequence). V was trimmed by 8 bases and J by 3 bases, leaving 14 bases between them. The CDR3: CASSMGSDGNTIYF. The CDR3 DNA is TGCGCCAGCTCCATGGGGTCTGATGGAAACACCATATATTTT.

For the CDR3, the DNA is TGTGCCAGTAGTAGCTGGGGGCGAGGGACAGATACGCAGTATTTT. This codes for CASSSWGRGTDTQYF. This chain connects TRBV19 to TRBJ2-3, with a tentative D call TRBD1 (6 bases). The CDR3 contains 15 residues. The V gene lost 4 bases and the J gene lost 3 bases, with 14 bases spanning the gap. CDR1 is LNHDA, CDR2 SQIVND, per germline (reference sequence). The entire variable domain, with the rest obtained from reference TRBV19 and TRBJ2-3, is as follows: DGGITQSPKYLFRKEGQNVTLSCEQNLNHDAMYWYRQDPGQGLRLIYYSQIVNDFQKGDIAEGYSVSREKKESFPLTVTSAQKNPTAFYLCASSSWGRGTDTQYFGPGTRLTVL.

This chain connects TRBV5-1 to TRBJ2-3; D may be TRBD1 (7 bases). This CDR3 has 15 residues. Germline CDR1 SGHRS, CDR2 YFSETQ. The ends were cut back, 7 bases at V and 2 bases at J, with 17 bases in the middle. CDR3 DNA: TGCGCCAGCGGACCCGGACAGGACTACACAGATACGCAGTATTTT. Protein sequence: CASGPGQDYTDTQYF.

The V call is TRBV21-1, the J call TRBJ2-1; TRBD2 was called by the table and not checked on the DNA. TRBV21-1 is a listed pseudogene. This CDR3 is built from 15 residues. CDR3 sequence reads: CASSKARQGRDEQFF. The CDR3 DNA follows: TGTGCCAGCAGCAAAGCGCGGCAGGGGAGGGATGAGCAGTTCTTC.

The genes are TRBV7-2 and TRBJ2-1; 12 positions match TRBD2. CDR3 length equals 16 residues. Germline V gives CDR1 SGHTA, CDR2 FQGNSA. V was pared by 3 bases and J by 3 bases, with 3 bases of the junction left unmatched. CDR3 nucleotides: TGTGCCAGCAGCTTCATGACTAGCGGGGGCTACAATGAGCAGTTCTTC. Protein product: CASSFMTSGGYNEQFF.

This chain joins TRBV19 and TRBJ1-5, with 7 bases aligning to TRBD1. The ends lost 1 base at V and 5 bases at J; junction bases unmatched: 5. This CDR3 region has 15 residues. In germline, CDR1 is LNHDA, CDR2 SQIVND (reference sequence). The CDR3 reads CASSIVGGPHQPQHF. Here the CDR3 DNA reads TGTGCCAGTAGTATAGTAGGGGGCCCTCATCAGCCCCAGCATTTT.

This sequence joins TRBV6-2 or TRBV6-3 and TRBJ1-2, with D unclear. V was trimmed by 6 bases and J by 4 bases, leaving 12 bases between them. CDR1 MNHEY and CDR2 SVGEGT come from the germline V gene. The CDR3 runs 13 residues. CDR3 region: CASSSSDFYGYTF. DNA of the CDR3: TGTGCCAGCAGCTCCAGCGACTTCTATGGCTACACCTTC.

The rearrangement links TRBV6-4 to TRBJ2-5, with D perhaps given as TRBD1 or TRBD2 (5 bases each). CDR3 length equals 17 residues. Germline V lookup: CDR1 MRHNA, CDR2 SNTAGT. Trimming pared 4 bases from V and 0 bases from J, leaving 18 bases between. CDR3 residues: CASSGLRGEGYQETQYF. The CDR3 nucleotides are TGTGCCAGCAGTGGCCTTCGGGGTGAGGGGTACCAAGAGACCCAGTACTTC.

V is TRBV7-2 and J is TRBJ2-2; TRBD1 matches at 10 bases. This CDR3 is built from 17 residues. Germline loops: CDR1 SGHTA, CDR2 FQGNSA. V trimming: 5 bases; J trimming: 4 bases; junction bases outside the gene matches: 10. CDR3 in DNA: TGTGCCAGCAGCCTTAGTTGGGACAGGGGACGCACCGGGGAGCTGTTTTTT. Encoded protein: CASSLSWDRGRTGELFF.

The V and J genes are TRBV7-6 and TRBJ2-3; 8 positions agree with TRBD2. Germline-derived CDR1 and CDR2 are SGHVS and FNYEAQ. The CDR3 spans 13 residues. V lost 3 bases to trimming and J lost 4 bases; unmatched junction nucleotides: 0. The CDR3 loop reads CASSFGGADTQYF. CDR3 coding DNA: TGTGCCAGCAGCTTCGGGGGGGCAGATACGCAGTATTTT.

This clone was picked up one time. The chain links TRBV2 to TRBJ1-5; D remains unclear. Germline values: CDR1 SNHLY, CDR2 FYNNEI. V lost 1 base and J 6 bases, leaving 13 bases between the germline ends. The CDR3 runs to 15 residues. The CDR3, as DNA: TGTGCCAGCAGTGAAGTTGAGGGTCGGAGTCAGCCCCAGCATTTT. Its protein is CASSEVEGRSQPQHF.